Below are 14 T cell receptor beta chains sequenced from a single sample in a study of low-dose radiotherapy and immunotherapy resistance in tumors. TRAV- and TRBV-specific primers were used for first-strand cDNA, which covered alpha and beta chains. TCRs were put through roughly 20 PCR cycles of amplification with Phusion. A constant-region primer and the V-primer adapter served as the primer pair. MiXCR, run by TCRdb on the reads, gives a single entry per CDR3 protein. The sample includes 15,000 to 20,000 distinct CDR3 sequences, 70% to 80% of them seen just once. Source of these receptors: a human donor with advanced metastatic prostate, ovarian, gallbladder or colorectal cancer (not recorded which). This table probably holds off-target reads from a library built for another chain.

This clonotype was seen only once. Here the CDR3 DNA reads TGTGCCAGCAGCCAAATTTCCGGGACAGGGGAAAACATTCAGTACTTC. This codes for CASSQISGTGENIQYF. This chain uses TRBV3-1 with TRBJ2-4; 10 positions agree with TRBD1. V gave up 2 bases and J gave up 5 bases; unmatched junction bases: 6. The CDR3 has 16 amino acids. Per the germline V gene, CDR1 is LGHDT and CDR2 is YNNKEL (reference sequence).

This clonotype appeared once. The chain links TRBV20-1 to TRBJ1-2; 7 bases fit TRBD1. Germline V gives CDR1 DFQATT, CDR2 SNEGSKA (reference sequence). The CDR3 sequence is 11 residues long. V lost 5 bases and J lost 3; bases outside the gene matches: 0. In nucleotides, the CDR3 is TGCAGTGCTGGGACAGACTATGGCTACACCTTC. As protein: CSAGTDYGYTF.

This clonotype was recorded a few times. The J gene is TRBJ2-3, the V gene TRBV5-4; the match to TRBD1 covers 7 bases. The CDR3 runs to 16 residues. CDR1 is SGHNT and CDR2 is YYREEE in the germline V gene (reference sequence). Germline trimming cut 2 bases from V and 11 bases from J; bases unmatched to any gene: 17. CDR3 nucleotides: TGTGCCAGCAGCTTACAGGGGATCTACCCCACAGGTGGGCAGTATTTT. It is translated as CASSLQGIYPTGGQYF.

The chain employs TRBV5-1 and TRBJ2-7, with 7 bases fitting TRBD1. This CDR3 is built from 14 residues. V was clipped by 3 bases and J by 0 bases; unmatched bases: 3. Looked up from germline, CDR1 is SGHRS and CDR2 is YFSETQ. The CDR3 coding sequence is TGCGCCAGCAGCTACGGGACAGACTCCTACGAGCAGTACTTC. It codes for CASSYGTDSYEQYF.

This sequence joins TRBV28 and TRBJ2-2, with D unclear. The germline V gene has CDR1 MDHEN and CDR2 SYDVKM. V was trimmed by 11 bases and J by 6 bases, leaving 13 bases between them. The CDR3 totals 12 residues. The CDR3 here is CACRSVAGELFF. In nucleotides, the CDR3 is TGTGCCTGCCGTTCAGTGGCCGGGGAGCTGTTTTTT.

The chain carries TRBV18 and TRBJ2-2; D unresolved. The CDR3 spans 16 residues. The germline CDR1 and CDR2 sequences are KGHSH and LQKENI. Deletions cut 1 base from V and 3 bases from J, with 12 bases between. The CDR3 nucleotides are TGTGCCAGCTCACCACGGCTGGGCATGGACACCGGGGAGCTGTTTTTT. Translating it yields CASSPRLGMDTGELFF.

The gene calls are TRBV24-1 and TRBJ2-5; TRBD2 matches at 9 bases. CDR1 is KGHDR, CDR2 SFDVKD, per germline. This CDR3 has 16 amino acids. Germline trimming cut 5 bases from V and 4 bases from J; bases unmatched to any gene: 10. Here the CDR3 reads CATSVMTSGIGETQYF. CDR3 nucleotide sequence: TGTGCCACCAGTGTCATGACTAGCGGAATAGGAGAGACCCAGTACTTC.

The chain links TRBV2 to TRBJ1-5; TRBD1 matches 7 bases. This CDR3 is built from 13 residues. After removal of 6 bases from V and 4 bases from J, the junction contained 3 bases not matched to a gene. Germline V gene sequence: CDR1 SNHLY, CDR2 FYNNEI. The CDR3 nucleotides are TGTGCCAGCAGAGGGACAGTGAATCAGCCCCAGCATTTT. It specifies CASRGTVNQPQHF.

The gene calls are TRBV29-1 and TRBJ2-1; possibly TRBD2 for D (5 bases). The V and J ends lost 1 base and 1 base respectively, with 5 bases between them. The CDR3 runs 13 residues. CDR1 and CDR2 (germline): SQVTM, ANQGSEA. The CDR3 DNA reads as TGCAGCGTTGAAGGGGAGTCCTACAATGAGCAGTTCTTC. This gives the protein CSVEGESYNEQFF.

This clonotype has a single count. The rearrangement uses TRBV4-2 and TRBJ2-3; 15 bases fit TRBD2. J gave up 4 bases and V 3 bases, and 2 bases lay outside the gene matches. The CDR3 consists of 16 residues. CDR1 is LGHNA and CDR2 is YNFKEQ in the germline V gene. DNA of the CDR3: TGTGCCAGCAGCCACGGACTAGCGGGGGGGCCAGATACGCAGTATTTT. Protein product: CASSHGLAGGPDTQYF.

In nucleotides, the CDR3 is TGTGCCAGCAGTTACTTTCCCCAGGGGTTGGCCGAGCAGTACTTC. Its protein product is CASSYFPQGLAEQYF. The chain is built from TRBV6-5 and TRBJ2-7, with a weak D call TRBD1 (6 bases). Deletions cut 1 base from V and 6 bases from J, with 16 bases between. Germline V lookup: CDR1 MNHEY, CDR2 SVGAGI. This CDR3 has 15 amino acids.

The rearrangement links TRBV12-3 or TRBV12-4 to TRBJ1-1; D unresolved. CDR3 length equals 13 residues. Trimming took 4 bases from V and 1 from J, leaving 7 bases between them. This chain's CDR3 is CASSSGPNTEAFF. Written as DNA, the CDR3 is TGTGCCAGCAGTTCGGGCCCGAACACTGAAGCTTTCTTT.

This chain links TRBV14 with TRBJ1-1; maybe TRBD1 (5 bases). The CDR3 length is 14 residues. V lost 6 bases and J lost 6, with 17 bases in between. CDR1 is SGHDN and CDR2 is FVKESK in the germline V gene. CDR3 bases: TGTGCCAGCAGGAGAGGGTTGCAGGGCGCTGAAGCTTTCTTT. Translated: CASRRGLQGAEAFF.

The rearrangement joins TRBV11-2 to TRBJ2-1; TRBD2 matches 13 bases. With V trimmed by 4 bases and J by 10 bases, 13 bases remained unmatched. The germline V gene has CDR1 SGHAT and CDR2 FQNNGV. This CDR3 contains 17 residues. This CDR3 reads CASSSSPTSGGGKEQFF. CDR3 in DNA: TGTGCCAGCAGCTCGTCCCCTACTAGCGGGGGGGGGAAGGAGCAGTTCTTC.